The rows below give T cell receptor beta chains drawn from one sample of a study of PD-1 blockade in classical Hodgkin lymphoma. Method: immunoSEQ multiplex PCR; TCRdb's copy keeps in-frame clones and lacks some. The table lists around 40,000 clones, approximately 80% of them singletons. This specimen was peripheral blood mononuclear cells (PBMCs), taken at baseline. Every receptor here comes from a human donor with classical Hodgkin lymphoma. CDR3s include the opening cysteine and the closing phenylalanine or tryptophan. The D gene is left open where the match is weak. Clone size, where shown, is once, few, many, or a class for clones that have expanded.

d_call,clone_size,j_call,v_call,cdr3_nt,cdr3_aa
-,-,TRBJ2-5,TRBV7-2,TGTGCCAGCAGCTTCTCTATAACGGAGACCCAGTACTTC,CASSFSITETQYF
TRBD2,few,TRBJ2-7,TRBV7-9,TGTGCCAGCAGCCAAGCTAGTAGCGGGGTTGAGCAGTACTTC,CASSQASSGVEQYF
-,-,TRBJ1-4,TRBV4-1,TGCGCCAGCAGCCAAGGGGGAATTGAAAAACTGTTTTTT,CASSQGGIEKLFF
-,-,TRBJ1-5,TRBV11-2,TGTGCCAGCAGCTTAGGGAGTGGGTGGTCAAAGCATTTT,CASSLGSGWSKHF
-,-,TRBJ1-5,TRBV5-4,TGTGCCAGCAGCTTTAGGCGGGACAGCAATCAGCCCCAGCATTTT,CASSFRRDSNQPQHF
TRBD1,-,TRBJ1-5,TRBV2,TGTGCCACCACCTACAGGGGTGGGAGTCAGCCCCAGCATTTT,CATTYRGGSQPQHF
-,-,TRBJ1-5,TRBV7-8,TGTGCCAGCAGCTTACGGGCAGAGAATCAGCCCCAGCATTTT,CASSLRAENQPQHF
TRBD2,-,TRBJ2-7,TRBV10-3,TGTGCCATCAGTATGGGGCTTCGCGGGAGGGCCTGGGAGCAGTACTTC,CAISMGLRGRAWEQYF
-,-,TRBJ2-1,TRBV5-4,TGTGCCAGCAGCCCTTCGGTCGCGGGACGGGATAATGAGCAGTTCTTC,CASSPSVAGRDNEQFF
TRBD2,few,TRBJ2-1,TRBV9,TGTGCCAGCAGCGACTCTTATTATCTTACTAGCGGGAGGGGATCCTACAATGAGCAGTTCTTC,CASSDSYYLTSGRGSYNEQFF
TRBD1,once,TRBJ2-2,TRBV11-3,TGTGCCAGCAGCTTTGACAGGGGTTTCGGGGAGCTGTTTTTT,CASSFDRGFGELFF
-,-,TRBJ2-3,TRBV7-5,TGTGCCAGAAGCTTAGTGGGACAGGTCCGACTAGAGGATACGCAGTATTTT,CARSLVGQVRLEDTQYF
-,-,TRBJ1-6,TRBV7-9,TGTGCCAGCAGCGAAATGGCCGGCAATTCACCCCTCCACTTT,CASSEMAGNSPLHF
TRBD1,-,TRBJ1-6,TRBV28,TGTGCCAGCAGCAAACCCGGGACAGGGAAGAATTCACCCCTCCACTTT,CASSKPGTGKNSPLHF
TRBD2,-,TRBJ2-5,TRBV5-1,TGCGCCAGCAGCTTCTGGACTAGCGGGAGTCCCGAGACCCAGTACTTC,CASSFWTSGSPETQYF
-,once,TRBJ2-1,TRBV7-2,TGTGCCAGCAGCTTAGAGGATGCGGCCACTGAGCAGTTCTTC,CASSLEDAATEQFF
-,-,TRBJ2-5,TRBV7-2,TGTGCCAGCACCATCCTTGGGCCAGAGACCCAGTACTTC,CASTILGPETQYF
TRBD2,-,TRBJ2-1,TRBV18,TGTGCCAGCTCCACTAGCGGCTCCTACAATGAGCAGTTCTTC,CASSTSGSYNEQFF
-,-,TRBJ2-1,TRBV2,TGTGCCAGCAGTCCGGCGTTGAGGGGTGAGCAGTTCTTC,CASSPALRGEQFF
TRBD2,-,TRBJ2-3,TRBV9,TGTGCCAGCAGCGCCTCTCGGACTAGCGGGAGGACAGATACGCAGTATTTT,CASSASRTSGRTDTQYF
TRBD1,many,TRBJ2-7,TRBV9,TGTGCCAGCAGCGTATCCGGACAGGGGCCCTACGAGCAGTACTTC,CASSVSGQGPYEQYF
-,-,TRBJ2-1,TRBV6-5,TGTGCCAGCATGTTACTGGACCGCCGATACAATGAGCAGTTCTTC,CASMLLDRRYNEQFF
-,-,TRBJ2-7,TRBV27,TGTGCCAGCAGTTTTACAGCTAGCTACGAGCAGTACTTC,CASSFTASYEQYF
-,-,TRBJ1-5,TRBV28,TGTGCCAGCAGTTTTGTGGGAGGGGGCAATCAGCCCCAGCATTTT,CASSFVGGGNQPQHF
-,-,TRBJ2-5,TRBV5-1,TGCGCCAGCAGCCCAGCCTTCGAGGAGACCCAGTACTTC,CASSPAFEETQYF
-,-,TRBJ2-7,TRBV7-9,TGTGCCAGCAGCCGAGCTGAGACAAGACCCTACGAGCAGTACTTC,CASSRAETRPYEQYF
TRBD2,-,TRBJ2-2,TRBV7-9,TGTCTGGCGGGAGAGGTTGCCGGGGAGCTGTTTTTT,CLAGEVAGELFF
TRBD1,-,TRBJ2-7,TRBV7-8,TGTGCCAGCAGCCTGCTGGACAGGGGATACTTC,CASSLLDRGYF
-,-,TRBJ2-2,TRBV10-1,TGCGCCAGCACCCCGGGAGGGACAGGGAGTATTGCGAACACCGGGGAGCTGTTTTTT,CASTPGGTGSIANTGELFF
TRBD1,few,TRBJ1-1,TRBV7-9,TGTGCCAGCATCAAAGAAGGGGGCTTGAACACTGAAGCTTTCTTT,CASIKEGGLNTEAFF
TRBD2,-,TRBJ2-3,TRBV11-2,TGTGCCAGCAGCTTACTAGCGGGGGGAACAGATACGCAGTATTTT,CASSLLAGGTDTQYF
-,-,TRBJ1-6,TRBV11-2,TGTGCCAGCAGCTTAGGACAGCTCGGTACTTCACCCCTCCACTTT,CASSLGQLGTSPLHF
-,-,TRBJ2-7,TRBV10-2,TGCGCCAGCAGTAATTTAGGGTCCTACGAGCAGTACTTC,CASSNLGSYEQYF
TRBD1,-,TRBJ1-1,TRBV14,TGTGCCAGCAGCCAAGGGGGCAGGGGGCGCGTGCCTGAAGCTTTCTTT,CASSQGGRGRVPEAFF
-,-,TRBJ2-7,TRBV10-2,TGCGCCAGCAGTGACGGGGGGCGAGGGAGGCTAGCGCATACCTACGAGCAGTACTTC,CASSDGGRGRLAHTYEQYF
TRBD1,-,TRBJ1-4,TRBV28,TGTGCCAGCAGCTCTGGACAGGGGAATGAAAAACTGTTTTTT,CASSSGQGNEKLFF
-,-,TRBJ2-7,TRBV7-6,TGTGCCAGCAGCTTAGCGGAAGATTACGAGCAGTACTTC,CASSLAEDYEQYF
-,once,TRBJ1-5,TRBV27,TGTGCCAGCAGTTTATTCTATGGCAATCAGCCCCAGCATTTT,CASSLFYGNQPQHF
-,-,TRBJ1-5,TRBV19,TGTGCCAGTAGTATAGACCAGGTTCAGCCCCAGCATTTT,CASSIDQVQPQHF
TRBD2,-,TRBJ2-3,TRBV4-3,TGCGCCAGCAGCCAAGATGGTGGGAGGGCCGCGGATACGCAGTATTTT,CASSQDGGRAADTQYF
-,-,TRBJ2-1,TRBV7-2,TGTGCCAGCAGCTTAGAAGGAAGCTCCTACAATGAGCAGTTCTTC,CASSLEGSSYNEQFF
TRBD1,few,TRBJ2-2,TRBV18,TGTGCCAGCTCACTACAGGGGTCCGGGGAGCTGTTTTTT,CASSLQGSGELFF
-,-,TRBJ2-2,TRBV11-3,TGTGCCAGCAGCTTTGTTTCAGGGTTGGCCGGGGAGCTGTTTTTT,CASSFVSGLAGELFF
-,-,TRBJ2-1,TRBV28,TGTGCCAGCAGTTCATTACAGGGGGGGGATAGGGATGAGCAGTTCTTC,CASSSLQGGDRDEQFF